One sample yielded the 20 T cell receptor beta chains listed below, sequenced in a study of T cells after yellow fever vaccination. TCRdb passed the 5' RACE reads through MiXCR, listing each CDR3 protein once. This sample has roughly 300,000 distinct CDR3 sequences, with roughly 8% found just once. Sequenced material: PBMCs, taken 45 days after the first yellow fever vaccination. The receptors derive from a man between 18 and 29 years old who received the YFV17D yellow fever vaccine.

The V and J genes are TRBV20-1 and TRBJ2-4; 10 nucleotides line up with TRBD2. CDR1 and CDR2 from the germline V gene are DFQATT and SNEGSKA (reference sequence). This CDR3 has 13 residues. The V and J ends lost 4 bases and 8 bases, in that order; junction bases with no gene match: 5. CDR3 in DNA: TGCAGTGCTATAGCGGGGGGTAGGGACATTCAGTACTTC. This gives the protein CSAIAGGRDIQYF.

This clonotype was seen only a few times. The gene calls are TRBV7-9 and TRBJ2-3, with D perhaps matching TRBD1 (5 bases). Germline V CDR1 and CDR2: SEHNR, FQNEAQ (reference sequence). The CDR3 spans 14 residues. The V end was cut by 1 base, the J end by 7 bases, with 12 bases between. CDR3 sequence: CASSLVQGSHTQYF. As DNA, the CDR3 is TGTGCCAGCAGCTTAGTCCAGGGATCGCATACGCAGTATTTT.

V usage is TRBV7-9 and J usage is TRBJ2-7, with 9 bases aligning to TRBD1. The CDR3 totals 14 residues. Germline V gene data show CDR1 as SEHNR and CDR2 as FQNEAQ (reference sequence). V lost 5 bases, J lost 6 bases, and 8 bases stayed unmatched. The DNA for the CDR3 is TGTGCCAGCAGCGCTGGACAGGGGATGGCCGAGCAGTACGTC. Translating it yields CASSAGQGMAEQYV.

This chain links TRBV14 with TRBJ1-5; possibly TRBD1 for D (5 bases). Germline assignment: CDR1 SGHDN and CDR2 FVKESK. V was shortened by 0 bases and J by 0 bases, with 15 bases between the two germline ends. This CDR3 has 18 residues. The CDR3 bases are TGTGCCAGCAGCCAAGATCACTCGGGGCTTTATAGCAATCAGCCCCAGCATTTT. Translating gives CASSQDHSGLYSNQPQHF.

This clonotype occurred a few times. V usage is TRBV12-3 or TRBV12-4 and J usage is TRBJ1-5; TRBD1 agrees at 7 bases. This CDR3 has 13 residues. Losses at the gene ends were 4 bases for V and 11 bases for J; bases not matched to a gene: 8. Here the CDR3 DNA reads TGTGCCAGCAGTTCAGGGGGGTCTGGAGCCCAGCATTTT. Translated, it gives CASSSGGSGAQHF.

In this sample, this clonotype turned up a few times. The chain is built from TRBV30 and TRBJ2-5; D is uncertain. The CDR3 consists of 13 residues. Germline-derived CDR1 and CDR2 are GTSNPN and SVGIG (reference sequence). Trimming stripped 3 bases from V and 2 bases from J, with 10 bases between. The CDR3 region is CAWSVNTQETQYF. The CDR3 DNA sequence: TGTGCCTGGAGCGTGAACACTCAAGAGACCCAGTACTTC. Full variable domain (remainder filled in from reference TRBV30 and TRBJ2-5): SQTIHQWPATLVQPVGSPLSLECTVEGTSNPNLYWYRQAAGRGLQLLFYSVGIGQISSEVPQNLSASRPQDRQFILSSKKLLLSDSGFYLCAWSVNTQETQYFGPGTRLLVL.

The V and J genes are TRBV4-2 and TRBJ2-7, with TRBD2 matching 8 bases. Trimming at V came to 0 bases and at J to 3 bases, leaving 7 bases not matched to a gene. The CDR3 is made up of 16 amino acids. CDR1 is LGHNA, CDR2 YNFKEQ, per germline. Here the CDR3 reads CASSQDRGTSGYEQYF. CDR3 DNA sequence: TGTGCCAGCAGCCAAGACAGGGGAACTAGCGGCTACGAGCAGTACTTC.

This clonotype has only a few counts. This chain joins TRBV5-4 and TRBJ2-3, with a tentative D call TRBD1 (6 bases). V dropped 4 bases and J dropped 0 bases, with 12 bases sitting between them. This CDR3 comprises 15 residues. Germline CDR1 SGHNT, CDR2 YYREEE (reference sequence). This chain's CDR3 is CASSRWGLSTDTQYF. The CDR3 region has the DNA TGTGCCAGCAGCAGGTGGGGGCTTAGCACAGATACGCAGTATTTT.

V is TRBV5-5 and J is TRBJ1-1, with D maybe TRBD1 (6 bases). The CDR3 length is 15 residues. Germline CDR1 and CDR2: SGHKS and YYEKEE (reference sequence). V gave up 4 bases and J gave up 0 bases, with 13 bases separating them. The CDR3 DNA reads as TGTGCCAGCAGCCTATGGGCAGGGGTGAACACTGAAGCTTTCTTT. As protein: CASSLWAGVNTEAFF.

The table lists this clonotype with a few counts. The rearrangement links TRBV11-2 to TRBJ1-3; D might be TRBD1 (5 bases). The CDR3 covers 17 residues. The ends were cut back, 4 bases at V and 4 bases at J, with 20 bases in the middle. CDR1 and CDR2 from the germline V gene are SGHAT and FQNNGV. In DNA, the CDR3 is TGTGCCAGCAGCTGGGGACGGGGCTCCCTAGGGGGAAACACCATATATTTT. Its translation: CASSWGRGSLGGNTIYF.

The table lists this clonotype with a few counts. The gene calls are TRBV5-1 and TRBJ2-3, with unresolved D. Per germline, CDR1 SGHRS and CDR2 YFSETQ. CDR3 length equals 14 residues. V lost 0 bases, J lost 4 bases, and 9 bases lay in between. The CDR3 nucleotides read TGCGCCAGCAGCTTGGGAGCCACCTCAGATACGCAGTATTTT. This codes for CASSLGATSDTQYF.

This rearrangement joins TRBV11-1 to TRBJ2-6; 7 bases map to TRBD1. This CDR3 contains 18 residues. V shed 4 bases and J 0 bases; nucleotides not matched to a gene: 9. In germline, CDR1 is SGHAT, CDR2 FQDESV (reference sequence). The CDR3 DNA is TGTGCCAGCAGCTCCGCCGGGACAGTTCTCTCTGGGGCCAACGTCCTGACTTTC. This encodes CASSSAGTVLSGANVLTF.

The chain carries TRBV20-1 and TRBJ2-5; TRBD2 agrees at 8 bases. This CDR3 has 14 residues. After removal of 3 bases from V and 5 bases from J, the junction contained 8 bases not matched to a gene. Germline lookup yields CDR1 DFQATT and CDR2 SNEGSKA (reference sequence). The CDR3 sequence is CSARNAGGSETQYF. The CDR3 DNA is TGCAGTGCTAGGAACGCGGGGGGCTCCGAGACCCAGTACTTC.

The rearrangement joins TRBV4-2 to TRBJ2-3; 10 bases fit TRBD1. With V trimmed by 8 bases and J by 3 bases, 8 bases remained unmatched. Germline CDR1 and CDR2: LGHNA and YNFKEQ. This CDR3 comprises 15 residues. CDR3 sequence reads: CASARDRGGTDTQYF. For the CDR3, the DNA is TGTGCCAGCGCACGGGACAGGGGAGGTACAGATACGCAGTATTTT.

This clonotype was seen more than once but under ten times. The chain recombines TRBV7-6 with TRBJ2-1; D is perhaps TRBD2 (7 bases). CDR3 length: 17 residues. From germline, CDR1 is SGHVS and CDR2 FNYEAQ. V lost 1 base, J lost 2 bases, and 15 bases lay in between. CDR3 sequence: CASSLEGGGVAYNEQFF. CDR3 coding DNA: TGTGCCAGCAGCTTAGAGGGGGGAGGGGTCGCCTACAATGAGCAGTTCTTC. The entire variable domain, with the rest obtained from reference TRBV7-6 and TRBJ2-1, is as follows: GAGVSQSPRYKVTKRGQDVALRCDPISGHVSLYWYRQALGQGPEFLTYFNYEAQQDKSGLPNDRFSAERPEGSISTLTIQRTEQRDSAMYRCASSLEGGGVAYNEQFFGPGTRLTVL.

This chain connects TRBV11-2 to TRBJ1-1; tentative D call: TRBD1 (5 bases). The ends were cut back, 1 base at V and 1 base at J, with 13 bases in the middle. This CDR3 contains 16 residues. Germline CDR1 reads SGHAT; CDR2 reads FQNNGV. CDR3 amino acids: CASSLGQGLGNTEAFF. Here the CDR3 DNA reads TGTGCCAGCAGCTTAGGGCAGGGATTGGGGAACACTGAAGCTTTCTTT. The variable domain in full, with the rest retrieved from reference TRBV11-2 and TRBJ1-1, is EAGVAQSPRYKIIEKRQSVAFWCNPISGHATLYWYQQILGQGPKLLIQFQNNGVVDDSQLPKDRFSAERLKGVDSTLKIQPAKLEDSAVYLCASSLGQGLGNTEAFFGQGTRLTVV.

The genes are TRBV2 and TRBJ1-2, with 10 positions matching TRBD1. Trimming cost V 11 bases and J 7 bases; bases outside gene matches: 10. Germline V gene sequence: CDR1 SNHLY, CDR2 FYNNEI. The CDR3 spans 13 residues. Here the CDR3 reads CASSGTGASGYTF. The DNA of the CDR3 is TGTGCCTCCAGTGGGACAGGGGCAAGTGGCTACACCTTC.

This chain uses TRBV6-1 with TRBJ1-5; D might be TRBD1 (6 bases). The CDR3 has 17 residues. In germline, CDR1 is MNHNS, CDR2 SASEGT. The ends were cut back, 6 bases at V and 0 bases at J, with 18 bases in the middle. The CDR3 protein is CASRSQGTGASNQPQHF. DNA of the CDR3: TGTGCCAGCAGGTCACAGGGAACAGGAGCTAGCAATCAGCCCCAGCATTTT.

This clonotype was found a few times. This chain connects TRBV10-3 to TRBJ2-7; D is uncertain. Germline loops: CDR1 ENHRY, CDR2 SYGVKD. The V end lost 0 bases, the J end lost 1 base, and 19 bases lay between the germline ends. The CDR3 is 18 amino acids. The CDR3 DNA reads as TGTGCCATCAGTGAGTCGGGTATCACGGAATTTGGATCCTACGAGCAGTACTTC. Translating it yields CAISESGITEFGSYEQYF.

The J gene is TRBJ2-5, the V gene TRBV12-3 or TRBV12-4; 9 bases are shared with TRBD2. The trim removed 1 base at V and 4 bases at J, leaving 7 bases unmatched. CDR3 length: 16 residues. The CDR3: CASSLGAGGPVETQYF. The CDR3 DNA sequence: TGTGCCAGCAGTTTAGGGGCGGGGGGGCCGGTAGAGACCCAGTACTTC.